Listed below are T cell receptor beta chains from one sample, sequenced in a study of identical twins. TCRdb redid the calling of the 5' RACE reads with MiXCR, one entry per CDR3 protein. The sample has some 330,000 distinct CDR3 sequences, around 9% seen once. Sequenced material: naive T cells sorted from blood. The receptors were gathered from a woman aged 50 to 60 in good health. Each CDR3 is given with its conserved first and last residue. D genes are given only for firm matches. Size values are once, few and many counts, or a class for expanded clones, and some rows have none.

clone_size: few; j_call: TRBJ2-7; v_call: TRBV12-3/TRBV12-4; d_call: TRBD1; cdr3_aa: CASTSRRQGDEQYF; cdr3_nt: TGTGCCAGCACCTCAAGGCGGCAGGGGGACGAGCAGTACTTC
clone_size: NA; j_call: TRBJ2-1; v_call: TRBV19; d_call: TRBD1; cdr3_aa: CASSRPGQARNEQFF; cdr3_nt: TGTGCCAGTAGTCGGCCGGGACAGGCACGGAATGAGCAGTTCTTC
clone_size: once; j_call: TRBJ1-1; v_call: TRBV2; d_call: NA; cdr3_aa: CASSAIPNGEAFF; cdr3_nt: TGTGCCAGCAGTGCAATACCCAACGGGGAAGCTTTCTTT
clone_size: NA; j_call: TRBJ2-3; v_call: TRBV4-2; d_call: NA; cdr3_aa: CASSQRDPDTQYF; cdr3_nt: TGTGCCAGCAGCCAACGGGACCCAGATACGCAGTATTTT
clone_size: NA; j_call: TRBJ2-2; v_call: TRBV5-1; d_call: TRBD2; cdr3_aa: CASSPSGRYGGELFF; cdr3_nt: TGCGCCAGCAGCCCTAGCGGGAGATATGGCGGGGAGCTGTTTTTT
clone_size: many; j_call: TRBJ2-1; v_call: TRBV9; d_call: TRBD2; cdr3_aa: CASSVGGRGTALGNEQFF; cdr3_nt: TGTGCCAGCAGCGTAGGCGGGAGGGGGACTGCCTTGGGGAATGAGCAGTTCTTC
clone_size: NA; j_call: TRBJ2-7; v_call: TRBV5-1; d_call: NA; cdr3_aa: CASSLTTGAVGEQYF; cdr3_nt: TGCGCCAGCAGCTTGACGACGGGAGCGGTAGGGGAGCAGTACTTC
clone_size: few; j_call: TRBJ1-2; v_call: TRBV29-1; d_call: NA; cdr3_aa: CSGVSAVDYGYTF; cdr3_nt: TGCAGCGGAGTAAGCGCGGTTGACTATGGCTACACCTTC
clone_size: few; j_call: TRBJ2-5; v_call: TRBV7-6; d_call: NA; cdr3_aa: CASSLEAGGMETQYF; cdr3_nt: TGTGCCAGCAGCTTAGAGGCAGGGGGGATGGAGACCCAGTACTTC
clone_size: few; j_call: TRBJ2-4; v_call: TRBV6-5; d_call: NA; cdr3_aa: CASSRDHLAKNIQYF; cdr3_nt: TGTGCCAGCAGTCGGGACCACCTAGCCAAAAACATTCAGTACTTC
clone_size: NA; j_call: TRBJ1-2; v_call: TRBV12-5; d_call: NA; cdr3_aa: CASVMRSEQYGYTF; cdr3_nt: TGTGCTAGTGTCATGAGGTCGGAGCAATATGGCTACACCTTC
clone_size: few; j_call: TRBJ1-3; v_call: TRBV5-1; d_call: NA; cdr3_aa: CASSGGAGASGNTIYF; cdr3_nt: TGCGCCAGCAGCGGGGGAGCAGGAGCCTCTGGAAACACCATATATTTT
clone_size: many; j_call: TRBJ2-2; v_call: TRBV3-1; d_call: NA; cdr3_aa: CASSQDQVGELFF; cdr3_nt: TGTGCCAGCAGCCAAGATCAAGTCGGGGAGCTGTTTTTT
clone_size: few; j_call: TRBJ2-7; v_call: TRBV10-3; d_call: TRBD2; cdr3_aa: CAISPGLAGDYEQYF; cdr3_nt: TGTGCCATCAGCCCCGGACTAGCGGGCGACTACGAGCAGTACTTC
clone_size: NA; j_call: TRBJ1-2; v_call: TRBV7-9; d_call: NA; cdr3_aa: CASTLMYGYTF; cdr3_nt: TGTGCCAGCACTTTAATGTATGGCTACACCTTC
clone_size: NA; j_call: TRBJ1-6; v_call: TRBV13; d_call: TRBD1; cdr3_aa: CASSNQQGPTYNSPLHF; cdr3_nt: TGTGCCAGCAGCAATCAACAGGGGCCCACCTATAATTCACCCCTCCACTTT
clone_size: NA; j_call: TRBJ2-1; v_call: TRBV20-1; d_call: TRBD2; cdr3_aa: CSARDLPTSGSGNAAKEQFF; cdr3_nt: TGCAGTGCTAGAGATTTGCCGACTAGCGGGAGCGGGAATGCGGCAAAGGAGCAGTTCTTC
clone_size: NA; j_call: TRBJ2-5; v_call: TRBV12-3/TRBV12-4; d_call: TRBD1; cdr3_aa: CASSLGDSYQETQYF; cdr3_nt: TGTGCCAGCAGTTTAGGGGACAGTTACCAAGAGACCCAGTACTTC
clone_size: NA; j_call: TRBJ2-5; v_call: TRBV12-5; d_call: NA; cdr3_aa: CASGLGPTLTYQETQYF; cdr3_nt: TGTGCTAGTGGTTTGGGACCTACACTGACGTACCAAGAGACCCAGTACTTC
clone_size: NA; j_call: TRBJ2-1; v_call: TRBV5-1; d_call: NA; cdr3_aa: CASSLLGGTNEQFF; cdr3_nt: TGCGCCAGCAGCTTACTAGGGGGGACCAATGAGCAGTTCTTC